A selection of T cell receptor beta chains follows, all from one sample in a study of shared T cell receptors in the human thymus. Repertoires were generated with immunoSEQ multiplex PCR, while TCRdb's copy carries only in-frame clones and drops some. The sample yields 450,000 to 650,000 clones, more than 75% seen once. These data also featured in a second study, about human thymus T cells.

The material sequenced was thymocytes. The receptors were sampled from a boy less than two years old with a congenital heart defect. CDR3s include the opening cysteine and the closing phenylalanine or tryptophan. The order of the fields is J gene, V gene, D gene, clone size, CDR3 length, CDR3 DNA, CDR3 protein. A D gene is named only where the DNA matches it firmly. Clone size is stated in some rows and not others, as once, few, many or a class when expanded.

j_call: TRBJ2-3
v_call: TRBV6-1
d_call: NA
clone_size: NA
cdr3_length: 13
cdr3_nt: TGTGCCAGCATTGGGACAAGAGGAGATACGCAGTATTTT
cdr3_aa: CASIGTRGDTQYF

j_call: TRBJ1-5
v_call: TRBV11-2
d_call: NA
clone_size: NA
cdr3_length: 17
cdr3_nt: TGTGCCAGCAGCTCAGTTGTGGGAGCGTATAGCAATCAGCCCCAGCATTTT
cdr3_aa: CASSSVVGAYSNQPQHF

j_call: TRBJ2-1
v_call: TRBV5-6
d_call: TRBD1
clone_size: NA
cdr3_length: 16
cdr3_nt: TGTGCCAGCAGCCGACAGGGGACGCCACCCTACAATGAGCAGTTCTTC
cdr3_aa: CASSRQGTPPYNEQFF

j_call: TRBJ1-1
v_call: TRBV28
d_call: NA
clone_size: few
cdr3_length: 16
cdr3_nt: TGTGCCAGCAGTCCCCCGGCGCGTGGAGAGAACACTGAAGCTTTCTTT
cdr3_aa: CASSPPARGENTEAFF

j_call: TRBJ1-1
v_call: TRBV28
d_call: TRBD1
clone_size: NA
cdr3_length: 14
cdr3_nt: TGTGCCAGCAGTTCCCGGACAGGGAGCACTGAAGCTTTCTTT
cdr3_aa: CASSSRTGSTEAFF

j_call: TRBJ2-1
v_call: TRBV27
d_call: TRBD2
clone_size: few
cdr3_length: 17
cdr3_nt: TGTGCCAGCAGGCGACTAGCGGGAGGGCCTTCCTACAATGAGCAGTTCTTC
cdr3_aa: CASRRLAGGPSYNEQFF

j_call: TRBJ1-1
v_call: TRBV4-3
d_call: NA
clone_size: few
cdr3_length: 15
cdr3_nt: TGCGCCAGCAGCCAAGAGCTGAGACACGAAGGTGAAGCTTTCTTT
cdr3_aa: CASSQELRHEGEAFF

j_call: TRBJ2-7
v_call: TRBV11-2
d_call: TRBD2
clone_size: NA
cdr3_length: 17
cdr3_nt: TGTGCCAGCAGCTTAGAGGGAGGGCTAGCGGGAGGGCAGGAGCAGTACTTC
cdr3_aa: CASSLEGGLAGGQEQYF

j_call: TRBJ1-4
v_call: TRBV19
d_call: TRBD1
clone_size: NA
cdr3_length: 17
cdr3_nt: TGTGCCAGTAGTATCATCGGACAGGGGGCCACTAATGAAAAACTGTTTTTT
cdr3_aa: CASSIIGQGATNEKLFF

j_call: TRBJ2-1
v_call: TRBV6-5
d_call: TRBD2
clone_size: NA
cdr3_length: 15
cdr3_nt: TGTGCCAGCAGTCCCCGGGGTCGGGGGGTGGGTGAGCAGTTCTTC
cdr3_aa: CASSPRGRGVGEQFF

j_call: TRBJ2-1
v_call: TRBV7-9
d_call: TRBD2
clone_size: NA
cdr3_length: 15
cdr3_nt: TGTGCCGCGAGGCGACTAGCGGGAGGGCCCTATGAGCAGTTCTTC
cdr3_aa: CAARRLAGGPYEQFF

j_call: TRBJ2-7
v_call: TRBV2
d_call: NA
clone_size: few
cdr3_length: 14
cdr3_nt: TGTGCCAGCGGCCCCCCGGAGCCCTCCTACGAGCAGTACTTC
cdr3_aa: CASGPPEPSYEQYF

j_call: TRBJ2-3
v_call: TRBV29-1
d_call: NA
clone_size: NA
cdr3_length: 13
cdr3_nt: TGCAGCGTTCTCGGGACTAGCACAGATACGCAGTATTTT
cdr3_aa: CSVLGTSTDTQYF

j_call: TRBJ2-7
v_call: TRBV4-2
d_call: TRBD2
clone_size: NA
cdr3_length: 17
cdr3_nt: TGTGCCAGCAGCACACGGTCCCCTAGCGGGAGAGGCTACGAGCAGTACTTC
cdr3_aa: CASSTRSPSGRGYEQYF

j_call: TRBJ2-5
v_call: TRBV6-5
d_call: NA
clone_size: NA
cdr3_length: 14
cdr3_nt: TGTGCCAGCAGTTATGGAGGGTGGGAAGAGACCCAGTACTTC
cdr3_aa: CASSYGGWEETQYF

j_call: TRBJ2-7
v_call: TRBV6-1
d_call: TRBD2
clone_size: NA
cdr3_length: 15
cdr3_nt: TGTGCCAGCAGTGAGGGCGGGAGGGCCCTCTACGAGCAGTACTTC
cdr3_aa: CASSEGGRALYEQYF

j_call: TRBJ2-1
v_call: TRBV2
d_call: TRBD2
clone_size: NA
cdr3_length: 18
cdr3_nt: TGTGCCAGCAGTGAAGGCAGGGAAGTAGCGGGAGGGTACAATGAGCAGTTCTTC
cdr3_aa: CASSEGREVAGGYNEQFF

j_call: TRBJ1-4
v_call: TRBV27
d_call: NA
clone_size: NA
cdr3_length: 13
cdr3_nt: TGTGCCAGCAGCCCGCAGGGTTGTGAAAAACTGTTTTTT
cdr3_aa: CASSPQGCEKLFF

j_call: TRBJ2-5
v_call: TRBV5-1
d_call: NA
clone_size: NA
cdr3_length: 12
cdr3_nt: TGCGCCAGCAGCTTGACGGGAGAGACCCAGTACTTC
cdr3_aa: CASSLTGETQYF

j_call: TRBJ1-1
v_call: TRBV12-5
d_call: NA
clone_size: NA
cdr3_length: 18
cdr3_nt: TGTGCTAGTGGTTTGGTCCGGACATCGGCAGGCTCGAACACTGAAGCTTTCTTT
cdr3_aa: CASGLVRTSAGSNTEAFF

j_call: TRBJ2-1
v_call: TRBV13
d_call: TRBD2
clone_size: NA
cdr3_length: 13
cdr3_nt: TGTGCCAGCAAAGGACTAGCGGTTAATGAGCAGTTCTTC
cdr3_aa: CASKGLAVNEQFF

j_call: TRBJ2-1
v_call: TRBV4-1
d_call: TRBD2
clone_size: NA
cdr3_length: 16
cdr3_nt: TGCGCCAGCAGCCCGGATTATCCCGCGGGGGACAATGAGCAGTTCTTC
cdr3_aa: CASSPDYPAGDNEQFF

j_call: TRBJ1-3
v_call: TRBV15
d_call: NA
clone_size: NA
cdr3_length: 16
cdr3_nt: TGTGCCACCAGCGGACGCGACAGGCCCGGGGGAAACACCATATATTTT
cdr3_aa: CATSGRDRPGGNTIYF

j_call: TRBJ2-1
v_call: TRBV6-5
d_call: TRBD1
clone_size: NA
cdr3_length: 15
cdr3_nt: TGTGCCAGCTCCTACGACAGGGAGCTCTACAATGAGCAGTTCTTC
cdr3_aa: CASSYDRELYNEQFF

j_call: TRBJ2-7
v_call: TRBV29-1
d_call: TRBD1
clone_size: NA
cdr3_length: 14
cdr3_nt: TGCAGCGTTGAAAGTCAGGGGGCGGCCTACGAGCAGTACTTC
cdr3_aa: CSVESQGAAYEQYF

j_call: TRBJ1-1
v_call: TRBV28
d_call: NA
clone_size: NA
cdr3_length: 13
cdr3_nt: TGTGCCAGCAGTCCCCCGACATACACTGAAGCTTTCTTT
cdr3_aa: CASSPPTYTEAFF

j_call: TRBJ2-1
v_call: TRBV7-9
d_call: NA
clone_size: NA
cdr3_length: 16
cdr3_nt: TGTGCCAGCAGCCCCCCTCCTCCTAGCTCCTACAATGAGCAGTTCTTC
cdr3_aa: CASSPPPPSSYNEQFF

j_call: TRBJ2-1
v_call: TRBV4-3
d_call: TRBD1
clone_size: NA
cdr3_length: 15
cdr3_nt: TGCGCCAGCAGCCATCGCAGGGGGTACCACAATGAGCAGTTCTTC
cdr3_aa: CASSHRRGYHNEQFF

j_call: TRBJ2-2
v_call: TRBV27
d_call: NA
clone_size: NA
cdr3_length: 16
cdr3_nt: TGTGCCAGCAAGCACAGGGCAGATGCGGACACCGGGGAGCTGTTTTTT
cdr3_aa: CASKHRADADTGELFF

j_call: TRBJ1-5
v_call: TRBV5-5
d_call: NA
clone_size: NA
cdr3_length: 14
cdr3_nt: TGTGCCAGCAGTCCCCGCGATGGCAATCAGCCCCAGCATTTT
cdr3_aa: CASSPRDGNQPQHF

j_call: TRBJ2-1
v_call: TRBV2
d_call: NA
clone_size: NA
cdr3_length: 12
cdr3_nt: TGTGCCAGCAGCGACTATACCAATGAGCAGTTCTTC
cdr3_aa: CASSDYTNEQFF